This T cell receptor (beta chain) was sequenced in a study of metastatic and nonmetastatic thyroid tumors. Study-level information: Repertoires from malignant and benign thyroid patients were compared across blood and tumor or nodule tissue.

In the authors' workflow: Building a distant-metastasis classifier for papillary thyroid cancer drew on CDR3 differences across clinicopathological groups. TCRdb reprocessed the PCR reads using MiXCR. The V and J calls and clone size come from TCRdb's table, not from the authors' own analysis. Counted here are about 6,500 clones, around two fifths occurring once; the ten biggest clones make up around 23%. In its sample, this clone is large. Its cognate antigen is unknown. V lost 0 bases, J lost 3 bases, and 14 bases lay in between. Germline-derived CDR1 and CDR2 are DFQATT and SNEGSKA (reference sequence). This CDR3 contains 16 residues. Not a single patient had been given any form of treatment at any point before undergoing thyroid surgery. General study points: It was reported that TCR beta diversity was significantly higher in malignant thyroid tumors than benign nodules, in blood and tumor.

The sample comprised tumor tissue. This clonotype originated in a female donor with papillary thyroid cancer or a benign thyroid nodule (not recorded which). Some clones in this sample may be carry-over from other donors' samples. The chain employs TRBV20-1 and TRBJ2-2; no definite D call. The DNA of the CDR3 is TGCAGTGCTAGAGATGTAGGAAAGGGCGACACCGGGGAGCTGTTTTTT. The encoded protein is CSARDVGKGDTGELFF.